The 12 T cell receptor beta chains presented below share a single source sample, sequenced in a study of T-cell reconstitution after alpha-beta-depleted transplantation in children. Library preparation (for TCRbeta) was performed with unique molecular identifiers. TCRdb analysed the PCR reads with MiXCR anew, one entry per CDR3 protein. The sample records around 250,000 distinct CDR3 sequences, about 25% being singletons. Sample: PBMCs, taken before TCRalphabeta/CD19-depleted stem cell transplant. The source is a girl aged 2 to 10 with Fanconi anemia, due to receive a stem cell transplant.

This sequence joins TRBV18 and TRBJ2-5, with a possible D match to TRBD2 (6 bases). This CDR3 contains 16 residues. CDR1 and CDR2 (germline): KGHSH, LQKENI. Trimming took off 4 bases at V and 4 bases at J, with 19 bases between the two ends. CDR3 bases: TGTGCCAGCTCACTAGGGACTCCGGATGTGGGAGAGACCCAGTACTTC. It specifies CASSLGTPDVGETQYF. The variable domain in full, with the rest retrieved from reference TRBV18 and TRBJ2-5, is NAGVMQNPRHLVRRRGQEARLRCSPMKGHSHVYWYRQLPEEGLKFMVYLQKENIIDESGMPKERFSAEFPKEGPSILRIQQVVRGDSAAYFCASSLGTPDVGETQYFGPGTRLLVL.

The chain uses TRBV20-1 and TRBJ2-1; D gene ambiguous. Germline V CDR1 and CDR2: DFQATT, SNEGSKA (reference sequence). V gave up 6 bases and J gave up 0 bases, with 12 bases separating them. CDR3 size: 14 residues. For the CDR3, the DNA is TGCAGTGCCACCGAGGCGAGCTCCTACAATGAGCAGTTCTTC. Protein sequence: CSATEASSYNEQFF.

CDR3 in amino acids: CASSETSGGVWWNEQFF. CDR3 nucleotide sequence: TGTGCCAGCAGCGAGACTAGCGGGGGGGTGTGGTGGAATGAGCAGTTCTTC. This chain links TRBV6-1 with TRBJ2-1; TRBD2 matches 14 bases. Trimming removed 6 bases from V and 7 bases from J; junction bases left unmatched: 11. The CDR3 contains 17 residues. Germline CDR1 is MNHNS and CDR2 is SASEGT.

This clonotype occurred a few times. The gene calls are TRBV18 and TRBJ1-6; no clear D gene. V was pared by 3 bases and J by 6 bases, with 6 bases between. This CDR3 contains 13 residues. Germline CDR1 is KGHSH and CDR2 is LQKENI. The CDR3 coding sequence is TGTGCCAGCTCACCCGTTGGTAATTCACCCCTCCACTTT. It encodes CASSPVGNSPLHF.

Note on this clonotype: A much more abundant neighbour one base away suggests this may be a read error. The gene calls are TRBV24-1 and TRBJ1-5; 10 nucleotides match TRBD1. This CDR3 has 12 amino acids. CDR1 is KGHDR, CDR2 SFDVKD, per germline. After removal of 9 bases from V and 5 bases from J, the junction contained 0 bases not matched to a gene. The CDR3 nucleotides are TGTGCCACCGGACAGGGGGATCAGCCCCAGCATTTT. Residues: CATGQGDQPQHF.

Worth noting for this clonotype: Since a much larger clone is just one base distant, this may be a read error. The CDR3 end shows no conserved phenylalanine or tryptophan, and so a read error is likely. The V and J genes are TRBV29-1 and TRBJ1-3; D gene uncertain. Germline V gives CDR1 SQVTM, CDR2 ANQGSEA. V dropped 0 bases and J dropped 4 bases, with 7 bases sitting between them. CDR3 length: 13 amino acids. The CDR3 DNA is TGCAGCGTTGAAGAGACACGCGGAAACACCATATATTGT. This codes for CSVEETRGNTIYC.

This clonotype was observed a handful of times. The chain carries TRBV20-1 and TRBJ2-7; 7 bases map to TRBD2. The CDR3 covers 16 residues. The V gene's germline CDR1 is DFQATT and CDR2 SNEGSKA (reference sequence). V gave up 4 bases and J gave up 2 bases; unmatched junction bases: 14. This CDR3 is CSAISSRTGGPYEQYF. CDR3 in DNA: TGCAGTGCTATAAGTTCGCGGACGGGAGGTCCCTACGAGCAGTACTTC.

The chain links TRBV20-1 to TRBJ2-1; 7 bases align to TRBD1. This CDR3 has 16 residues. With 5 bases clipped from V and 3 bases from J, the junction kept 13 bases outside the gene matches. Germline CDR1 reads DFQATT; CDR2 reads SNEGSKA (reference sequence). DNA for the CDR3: TGCAGTGCTCAACCGATCCCGGGACAGCACTACAATGAGCAGTTCTTC. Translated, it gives CSAQPIPGQHYNEQFF.

The CDR3 region has the DNA TGTGCCAGCAGCTTAGCGCTTCGGTTCTATGGCTACACCTTC. This encodes CASSLALRFYGYTF. The chain links TRBV7-9 to TRBJ1-2; D gene unclear. CDR1 and CDR2 (germline): SEHNR, FQNEAQ (reference sequence). The CDR3 has 14 residues. V was pared by 0 bases and J by 4 bases, with 9 bases between.

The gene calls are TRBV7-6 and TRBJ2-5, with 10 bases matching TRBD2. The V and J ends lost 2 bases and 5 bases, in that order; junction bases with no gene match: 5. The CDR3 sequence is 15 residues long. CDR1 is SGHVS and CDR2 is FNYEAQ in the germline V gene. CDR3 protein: CASSLLASGSETQYF. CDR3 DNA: TGTGCCAGCAGCTTATTGGCTAGCGGGAGTGAGACCCAGTACTTC. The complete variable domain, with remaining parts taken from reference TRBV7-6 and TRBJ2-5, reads GAGVSQSPRYKVTKRGQDVALRCDPISGHVSLYWYRQALGQGPEFLTYFNYEAQQDKSGLPNDRFSAERPEGSISTLTIQRTEQRDSAMYRCASSLLASGSETQYFGPGTRLLVL.

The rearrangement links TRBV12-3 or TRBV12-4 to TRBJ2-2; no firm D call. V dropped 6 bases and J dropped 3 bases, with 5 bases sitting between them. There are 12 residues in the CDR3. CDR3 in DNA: TGTGCCAGCAGAAGGGACACCGGGGAGCTGTTTTTT. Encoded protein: CASRRDTGELFF.

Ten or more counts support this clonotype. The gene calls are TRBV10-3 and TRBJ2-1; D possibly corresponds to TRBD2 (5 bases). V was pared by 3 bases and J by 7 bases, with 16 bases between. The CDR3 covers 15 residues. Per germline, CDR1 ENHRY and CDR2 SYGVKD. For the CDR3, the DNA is TGTGCCATCAGTGAACCCGGGATAGGTGGGAATGAGCAGTTCTTC. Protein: CAISEPGIGGNEQFF.